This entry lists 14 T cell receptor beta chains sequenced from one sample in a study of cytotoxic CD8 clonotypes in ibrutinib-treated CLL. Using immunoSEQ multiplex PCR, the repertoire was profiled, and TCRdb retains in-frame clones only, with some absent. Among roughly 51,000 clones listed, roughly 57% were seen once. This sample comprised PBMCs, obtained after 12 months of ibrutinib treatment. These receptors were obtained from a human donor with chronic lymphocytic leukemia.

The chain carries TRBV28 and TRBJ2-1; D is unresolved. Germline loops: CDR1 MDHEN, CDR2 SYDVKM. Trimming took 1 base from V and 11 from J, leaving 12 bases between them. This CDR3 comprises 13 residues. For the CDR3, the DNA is TGTGCCAGCAGTTTATTCGATTTGAGGCAGCAGTTCTTC. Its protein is CASSLFDLRQQFF.

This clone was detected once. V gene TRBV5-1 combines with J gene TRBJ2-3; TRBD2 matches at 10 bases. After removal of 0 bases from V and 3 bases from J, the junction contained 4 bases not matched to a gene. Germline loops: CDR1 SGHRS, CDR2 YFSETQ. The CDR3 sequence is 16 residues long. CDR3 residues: CASSLDLAGVTDTQYF. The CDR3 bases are TGCGCCAGCAGCTTGGATCTAGCGGGAGTAACAGATACGCAGTATTTT.

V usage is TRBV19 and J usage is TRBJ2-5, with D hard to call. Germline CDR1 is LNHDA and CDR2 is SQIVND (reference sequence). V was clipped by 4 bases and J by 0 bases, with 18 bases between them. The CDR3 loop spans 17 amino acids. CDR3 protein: CASSRSGLGPHQETQYF. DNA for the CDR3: TGTGCCAGTAGTAGATCCGGGCTCGGGCCTCACCAAGAGACCCAGTACTTC.

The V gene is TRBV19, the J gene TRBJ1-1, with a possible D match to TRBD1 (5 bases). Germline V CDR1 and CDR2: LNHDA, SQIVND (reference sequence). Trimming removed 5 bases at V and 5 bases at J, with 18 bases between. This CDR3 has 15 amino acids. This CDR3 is CASSPEGIWGTEAFF. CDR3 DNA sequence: TGTGCCAGTAGTCCGGAAGGGATTTGGGGGACTGAAGCTTTCTTT.

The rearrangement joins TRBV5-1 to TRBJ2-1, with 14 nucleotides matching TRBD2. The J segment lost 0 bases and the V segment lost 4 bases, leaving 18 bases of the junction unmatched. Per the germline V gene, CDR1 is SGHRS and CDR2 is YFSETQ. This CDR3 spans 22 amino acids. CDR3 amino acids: CASSTPGQLSGTSGSSYNEQFF. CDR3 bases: TGCGCCAGCAGCACCCCGGGACAGCTCTCCGGGACTAGCGGGAGCTCCTACAATGAGCAGTTCTTC.

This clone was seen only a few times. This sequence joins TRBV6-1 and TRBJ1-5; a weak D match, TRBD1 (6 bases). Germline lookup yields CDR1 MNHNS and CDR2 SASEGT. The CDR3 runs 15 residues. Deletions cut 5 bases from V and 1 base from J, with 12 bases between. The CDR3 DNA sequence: TGTGCCAGCAGTCTGGACAGAATAAGCAATCAGCCCCAGCATTTT. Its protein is CASSLDRISNQPQHF.

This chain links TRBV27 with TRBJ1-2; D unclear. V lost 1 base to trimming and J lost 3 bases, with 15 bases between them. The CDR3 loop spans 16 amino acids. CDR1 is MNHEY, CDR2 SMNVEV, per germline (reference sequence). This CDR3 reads CASSLFSTNNHYGYTF. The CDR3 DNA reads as TGTGCCAGCAGTTTATTCTCGACAAACAACCACTATGGCTACACCTTC.

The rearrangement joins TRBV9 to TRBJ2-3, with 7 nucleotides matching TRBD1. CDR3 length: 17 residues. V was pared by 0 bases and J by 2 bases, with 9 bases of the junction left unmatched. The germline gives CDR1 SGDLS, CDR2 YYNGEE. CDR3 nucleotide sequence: TGTGCCAGCAGCGTAGAGGGCGACAGGGTGCACACAGATACGCAGTATTTT. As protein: CASSVEGDRVHTDTQYF.

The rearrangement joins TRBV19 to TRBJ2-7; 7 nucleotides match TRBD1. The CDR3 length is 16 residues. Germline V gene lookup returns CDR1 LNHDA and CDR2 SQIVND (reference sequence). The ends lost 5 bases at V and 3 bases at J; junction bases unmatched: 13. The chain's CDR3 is CASSPFRDSQNYEQYF. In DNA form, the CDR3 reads TGTGCCAGTAGTCCCTTCCGGGACAGCCAGAACTACGAGCAGTACTTC.

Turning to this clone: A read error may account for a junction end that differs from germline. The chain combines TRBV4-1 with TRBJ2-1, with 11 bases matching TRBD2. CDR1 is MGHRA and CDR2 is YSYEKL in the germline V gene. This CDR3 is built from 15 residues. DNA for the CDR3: TGTGCCAGCAGCCTTAATAGCGGGAGGGTGGATGAGCAGTTCTTC. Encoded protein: CASSLNSGRVDEQFF.

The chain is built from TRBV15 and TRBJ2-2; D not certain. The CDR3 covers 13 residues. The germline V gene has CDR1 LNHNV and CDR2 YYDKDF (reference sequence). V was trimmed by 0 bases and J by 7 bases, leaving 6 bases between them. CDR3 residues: CATSRETYGELFF. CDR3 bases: TGTGCCACCAGCAGAGAGACCTACGGGGAGCTGTTTTTT. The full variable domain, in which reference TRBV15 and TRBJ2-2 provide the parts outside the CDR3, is DAMVIQNPRYQVTQFGKPVTLSCSQTLNHNVMYWYQQKSSQAPKLLFHYYDKDFNNEADTPDNFQSRRPNTSFCFLDIRSPGLGDTAMYLCATSRETYGELFFGEGSRLTVL.

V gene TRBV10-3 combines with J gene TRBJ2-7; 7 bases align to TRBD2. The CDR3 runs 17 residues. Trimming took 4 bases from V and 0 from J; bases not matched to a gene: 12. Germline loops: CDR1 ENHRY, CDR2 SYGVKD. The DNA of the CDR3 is TGTGCCATCAGTGGGGGGGTAGCGGGTTATGCCTCCTACGAGCAGTACTTC. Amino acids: CAISGGVAGYASYEQYF.

CDR3 nucleotides: TGTGCCAGCAGCTTATCCCCTCAAGAGACCCAGTACTTC. It specifies CASSLSPQETQYF. The chain joins TRBV7-2 to TRBJ2-5, with D uncertain. The length of the CDR3 is 13 residues. Germline CDR1 reads SGHTA; CDR2 reads FQGNSA. Between the trimmed V and J ends, which lost 2 bases and 2 bases, there was a span of 6 bases.

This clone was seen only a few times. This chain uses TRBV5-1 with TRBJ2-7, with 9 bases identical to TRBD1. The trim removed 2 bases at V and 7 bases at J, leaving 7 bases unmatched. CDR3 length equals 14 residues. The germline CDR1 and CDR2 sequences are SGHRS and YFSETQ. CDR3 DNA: TGCGCCAGCAGCTTTTCAACAGGGGGCGGTGAGCAGTACTTC. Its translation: CASSFSTGGGEQYF.